One T cell receptor beta chain is described in this entry. CDR3 length: 13 amino acids. Per the germline V gene, CDR1 is SQVTM and CDR2 is ANQGSEA. Trimming took 6 bases from V and 0 from J; bases not matched to a gene: 4. Through Arm-PCR of CDR3 regions and iRepertoire HTBI primers, TCR beta libraries were built. TCRdb itself ran the multiplex PCR reads through MiXCR, one entry per CDR3 protein. The table has more than 400,000 distinct CDR3 sequences, about 16% seen once. Time point in this sample: newly diagnosed GD, antithyroid drugs for less than 3 months. The TCR library was made from RNA that had been extracted from PBMCs in TRIzol. The collection involved drawing roughly 10 milliliters of peripheral blood into EDTA tubes. This sample is drawn from a study of regulatory T cells in long-lasting Graves disease. A further study also used this sample, focusing on T cells in Graves' hyperthyroidism and ophthalmopathy. From that report: A model using 13 V-J features told ophthalmopathy apart from stable hyperthyroidism.

The sample consisted of peripheral blood mononuclear cells (PBMCs), taken at new diagnosis, from a patient treated with antithyroid drugs. This chain joins TRBV29-1 and TRBJ2-7; 8 nucleotides agree with TRBD2. The sequence was collected from a woman between 25 and 40 years old with Graves disease. The CDR3 sequence is CSVLAASSYEQYF. CDR3 DNA: TGCAGCGTACTAGCGGCAAGCTCCTACGAGCAGTACTTC.